Each of the 14 T cell receptor beta chains below was sequenced from the same sample in a study of OX40 agonist ivuxolimab in advanced cancers. Only in-frame clones appear in the TCRdb table, and some are missing; sequencing was by immunoSEQ multiplex PCR. The data show tens of thousands of clones, nearly 95% seen once. The sample in question was CD4+ or CD8+ T cells sorted from blood, obtained in a trial of the OX40 agonist ivuxolimab. Receptor source: an adult with an advanced solid tumor such as melanoma, head and neck, liver or kidney cancer.

V gene TRBV7-2 combines with J gene TRBJ1-3; D gene unclear. Trimming stripped 5 bases from V and 1 base from J, with 12 bases between. The CDR3 sequence is 15 residues long. Germline lookup yields CDR1 SGHTA and CDR2 FQGNSA. CDR3: CASSRLAQSGNTIYF. The DNA for the CDR3 is TGTGCCAGCAGCCGACTGGCCCAGTCTGGAAACACCATATATTTT. The whole variable domain, filled in from reference TRBV7-2 and TRBJ1-3, reads GAGVSQSPSNKVTEKGKDVELRCDPISGHTALYWYRQSLGQGLEFLIYFQGNSAPDKSGLPSDRFSAERTGGSVSTLTIQRTQQEDSAVYLCASSRLAQSGNTIYFGEGSWLTVV.

The chain carries TRBV19 and TRBJ1-1; TRBD1 is a possible D gene (5 bases). Trimming took 3 bases from V and 6 from J, leaving 11 bases between them. CDR3 length: 13 residues. The germline V gene has CDR1 LNHDA and CDR2 SQIVND (reference sequence). The CDR3 region has the DNA TGTGCCAGTAGTATGAGTGGACACCCTGAAGCTTTCTTT. Its protein product is CASSMSGHPEAFF. Complete variable domain (other parts from reference TRBV19 and TRBJ1-1): DGGITQSPKYLFRKEGQNVTLSCEQNLNHDAMYWYRQDPGQGLRLIYYSQIVNDFQKGDIAEGYSVSREKKESFPLTVTSAQKNPTAFYLCASSMSGHPEAFFGQGTRLTVV.

CDR3 residues: CASSVDPFSGSYNEQFF. CDR3 sequence (DNA): TGTGCCAGCAGCGTAGACCCCTTTAGCGGGAGTTACAATGAGCAGTTCTTC. This sequence joins TRBV9 and TRBJ2-1, with TRBD2 matching over 9 bases. CDR1 and CDR2 from the germline V gene are SGDLS and YYNGEE. After removal of 0 bases from V and 4 bases from J, the junction contained 8 bases not matched to a gene. The CDR3 totals 17 residues.

CDR3 loop: CSVWEQGFPPGELFF. Here the CDR3 DNA reads TGCAGCGTTTGGGAACAGGGTTTTCCCCCCGGGGAGCTGTTTTTT. The chain employs TRBV29-1 and TRBJ2-2; TRBD1 might be the D (6 bases). Germline-derived CDR1 and CDR2 are SQVTM and ANQGSEA. The CDR3 has 15 residues. Trimming removed 5 bases from V and 6 bases from J, with 19 bases in between.

The chain employs TRBV27 and TRBJ2-1; no firm D call. Germline assignment: CDR1 MNHEY and CDR2 SMNVEV (reference sequence). V gave up 6 bases and J gave up 3 bases, with 21 bases separating them. This CDR3 is 17 amino acids long. CDR3 loop: CASREDNFKGVYNEQFF. In nucleotides, the CDR3 is TGTGCCAGCAGAGAAGACAACTTTAAGGGCGTCTACAATGAGCAGTTCTTC.

This rearrangement joins TRBV5-6 to TRBJ2-4; D is perhaps TRBD2 (5 bases). From germline, CDR1 is SGHDT and CDR2 YYEEEE. V lost 0 bases to trimming and J lost 0 bases, with 7 bases between them. The CDR3 has 15 amino acids. The CDR3 DNA is TGTGCCAGCAGCTTGGGTAGCGTAGCCAAAAACATTCAGTACTTC. Translated: CASSLGSVAKNIQYF.

This clone was counted a single time. The chain combines TRBV7-2 with TRBJ2-1; TRBD2 matches 14 bases. The CDR3 length is 16 residues. Trimming removed 5 bases from V and 4 bases from J; junction bases left unmatched: 4. The V gene's germline CDR1 is SGHTA and CDR2 FQGNSA. The CDR3 region has the DNA TGTGCCAGCAGCCCGGGACTAGCGGGAGCTTACAATGAGCAGTTCTTC. Translation gives CASSPGLAGAYNEQFF.

This sequence joins TRBV27 and TRBJ2-7, with D tentatively TRBD2 (5 bases). V was trimmed by 4 bases and J by 3 bases, leaving 10 bases between them. Germline assignment: CDR1 MNHEY and CDR2 SMNVEV (reference sequence). This CDR3 spans 13 amino acids. The CDR3 reads CASSSRGNYEQYF. CDR3 nucleotide sequence: TGTGCCAGCAGTTCAAGAGGGAACTACGAGCAGTACTTC.

This clone was counted a single time. This chain joins TRBV4-1 and TRBJ2-7; 10 positions match TRBD1. J lost 1 base, V lost 1 base, and 4 bases had no gene match. CDR3 length: 16 residues. In germline, CDR1 is MGHRA, CDR2 YSYEKL. CDR3 amino acids: CASSQAWTGGSYEQYF. The CDR3 DNA is TGCGCCAGCAGCCAAGCTTGGACAGGGGGATCCTACGAGCAGTACTTC.

The V gene is TRBV9, the J gene TRBJ2-7; D tentatively reads TRBD1 or TRBD2 (5 bases each). Trimming took 4 bases from V and 7 from J, leaving 15 bases between them. The length of the CDR3 is 13 residues. The V gene's germline CDR1 is SGDLS and CDR2 YYNGEE. The CDR3 sequence: CASSPGAPREQYF. CDR3 in DNA: TGTGCCAGCAGCCCCGGGGCGCCGCGGGAGCAGTACTTC.

On this clone: One junction end does not reproduce the germline sequence, and a read error may be involved. This chain connects TRBV10-3 to TRBJ2-2; D gene ambiguous. This CDR3 has 18 residues. From germline, CDR1 is ENHRY and CDR2 SYGVKD. CDR3 coding DNA: TGTGCCATCAGTTATACCGGGCCTCCCTTCGCGAACACCAGGGAGCTGTTTTTT. Amino acids: CAISYTGPPFANTRELFF.

The chain recombines TRBV6-5 with TRBJ1-5; TRBD1 is a possible D gene (6 bases). This CDR3 is 14 amino acids long. From germline, CDR1 is MNHEY and CDR2 SVGAGI. Trimming took 5 bases from V and 4 from J, leaving 12 bases between them. CDR3 bases: TGTGCCAGCAGTACCGGGACAAGGAATCAGCCCCAGCATTTT. Amino acids: CASSTGTRNQPQHF.

This clone was observed a single time. The rearrangement links TRBV28 to TRBJ2-1, with D perhaps TRBD2 (6 bases). The CDR3 length is 18 residues. V lost 10 bases and J 5 bases, leaving 30 bases between the germline ends. Germline loops: CDR1 MDHEN, CDR2 SYDVKM. The CDR3 loop is CATQTPTSLYQFDNEQFF. CDR3 in DNA: TGTGCCACTCAAACCCCAACTAGCCTTTATCAATTTGACAATGAGCAGTTCTTC.

This chain links TRBV28 with TRBJ2-2; 11 bases fit TRBD1. The ends lost 5 bases at V and 4 bases at J; junction bases unmatched: 6. Germline V gene sequence: CDR1 MDHEN, CDR2 SYDVKM. This CDR3 has 16 residues. CDR3 in amino acids: CASSARDRGATGELFF. For the CDR3, the DNA is TGTGCCAGCAGTGCCCGGGACAGGGGGGCCACCGGGGAGCTGTTTTTT.